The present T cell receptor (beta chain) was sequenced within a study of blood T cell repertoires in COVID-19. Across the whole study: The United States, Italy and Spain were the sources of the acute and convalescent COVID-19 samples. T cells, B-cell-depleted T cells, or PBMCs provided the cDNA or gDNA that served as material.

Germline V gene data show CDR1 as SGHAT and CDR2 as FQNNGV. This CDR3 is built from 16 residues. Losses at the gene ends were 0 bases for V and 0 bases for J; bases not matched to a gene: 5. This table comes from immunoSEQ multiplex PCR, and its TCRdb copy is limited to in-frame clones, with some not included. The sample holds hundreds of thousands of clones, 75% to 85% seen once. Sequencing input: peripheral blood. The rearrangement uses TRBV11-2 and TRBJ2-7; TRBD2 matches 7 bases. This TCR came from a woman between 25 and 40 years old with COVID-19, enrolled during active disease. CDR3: CASSLDLSSGSYEQYF. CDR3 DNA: TGTGCCAGCAGCTTAGATCTGTCTAGCGGCTCCTACGAGCAGTACTTC. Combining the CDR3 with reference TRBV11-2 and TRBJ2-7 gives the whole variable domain EAGVAQSPRYKIIEKRQSVAFWCNPISGHATLYWYQQILGQGPKLLIQFQNNGVVDDSQLPKDRFSAERLKGVDSTLKIQPAKLEDSAVYLCASSLDLSSGSYEQYFGPGTRLTVT.